The TCR beta chain under discussion was sequenced for a study of cytomegalovirus exposure and HLA in healthy donors. Broader study findings: Reports showed the classifier diagnosing cytomegalovirus status with high specificity and sensitivity. Earlier analysis found most TCR beta V segments productive about 90% or about 30% of the time. Sequencing likely produced, as an artifact, a cluster of highly shared sequence variants.

Both 60 Vbeta primers and 13 Jbeta primers went into the PCR. TCRdb keeps only in-frame clones here, not all; method: immunoSEQ multiplex PCR. The data hold 100,000 to 150,000 clones, with roughly 82% observed a single time. The CDR3 has 16 amino acids. Per germline, CDR1 LNHDA and CDR2 SQIVND (reference sequence). The ends were cut back, 3 bases at V and 5 bases at J, with 16 bases in the middle. This clone showed up just a few times. What it binds is not known. Sequenced input: PBMCs. The sequence derives from a man aged 50 to 59 in good health and CMV-seronegative. V usage is TRBV19 and J usage is TRBJ2-2, with TRBD2 as a possible D gene (5 bases). The CDR3 is CASSITWEIRTGELFF. The DNA for the CDR3 is TGTGCCAGTAGTATTACGTGGGAGATCCGAACCGGGGAGCTGTTTTTT.